The rows below give T cell receptor beta chains drawn from one sample of a study of blood T cell repertoires in COVID-19. Sequencing was performed with immunoSEQ multiplex PCR; in TCRdb, only in-frame clones are kept and a portion is missing. The repertoire holds about 210,000 clones, with 80% to 90% as singletons. The source material was peripheral blood. The receptors here all came from a woman aged 40-49 years with active or convalescent COVID-19. CDR3s include the opening cysteine and the closing phenylalanine or tryptophan.

V gene: TRBV27; CDR3 protein: CASSLFIPGQGLSYGYTF
V gene: TRBV4-1; CDR3 protein: CASSQSPRERTEAFF
V gene: TRBV6-5; CDR3 protein: CASTLTSGFLNEQFF
V gene: TRBV19; CDR3 protein: CASSFIRDTKNTEAFF
V gene: TRBV11-2; CDR3 protein: CASSLLRIQETQYF
V gene: TRBV7-2; CDR3 protein: CASSARTGVGYTF
V gene: TRBV28; CDR3 protein: CASSTFTANYGYTF
V gene: TRBV7-9; CDR3 protein: CASSFPLEAPSYNEQFF
V gene: TRBV9; CDR3 protein: CASSVGYQGFNEKLFF
V gene: TRBV5-4; CDR3 protein: CASSLGSGTDTQYF
V gene: TRBV9; CDR3 protein: CASSVGQNSNQPQHF